One and the same sample provided the 6 T cell receptor beta chains below, sequenced in a study of Graves' ophthalmopathy and Graves' hyperthyroidism. From RNA, the CDR3 regions of TCR beta chains were amplified and sequenced. Investigators did first-round RT-PCR with HTBI primers, then second-round multiplex PCR. MiXCR was run by TCRdb on the multiplex PCR reads, yielding one entry per CDR3 protein. The sample carries approximately 1.2 million distinct CDR3 sequences, about 36% recorded once. Source material: peripheral blood or thyroid tissue (not recorded which). The receptors were sampled from an adult man with Graves' hyperthyroidism.

Written as DNA, the CDR3 is TGTGCCAGCAGCCAGGGACCGATCTTCTCTGGGGCCAACGTCCTGACTTTC. Amino acids: CASSQGPIFSGANVLTF. The rearrangement uses TRBV7-8 and TRBJ2-6; the D call may be TRBD1 or TRBD2 (5 bases each). V was shortened by 5 bases and J by 0 bases, with 14 bases between the two germline ends. Germline V gene sequence: CDR1 SGHVS, CDR2 FQNEAQ. There are 17 residues in the CDR3.

A remark on this clonotype: Being one base from a much bigger clone, this may be a read error. The chain uses TRBV25-1 and TRBJ2-5; D is ambiguous. The CDR3 loop spans 13 amino acids. Germline lookup yields CDR1 MGHDK and CDR2 SYGVNS. The CDR3 DNA follows: TGTGCCAGCAGCCTACTCCATGCAGAGACCCGGTACTTC. Residues: CASSLLHAETRYF.

This clonotype was seen many times. This rearrangement joins TRBV10-3 to TRBJ2-6; TRBD1 matches at 12 bases. J lost 2 bases, V lost 0 bases, and 8 bases had no gene match. This CDR3 is built from 20 residues. Germline CDR1 ENHRY, CDR2 SYGVKD. CDR3 DNA: TGTGCCATCAGTGAGTCTTATGGGACAGGGGGCTCCCCTGGGGCCAACGTCCTGACTTTC. This encodes CAISESYGTGGSPGANVLTF.

This clonotype occurred many times. No conserved phenylalanine or tryptophan ends this CDR3, so it is likely a read error. This chain's CDR3 is CAISVASYGYTL. CDR3 in DNA: TGTGCCATCAGTGTGGCCAGCTATGGCTACACCCTC. The chain is built from TRBV10-3 and TRBJ1-2, with D unresolved. V shed 4 bases and J shed 4 bases, with 7 bases lying between them. The CDR3 contains 12 residues. The germline V gene encodes CDR1 ENHRY and CDR2 SYGVKD.

This clonotype showed up just a few times. The gene calls are TRBV5-1 and TRBJ1-2, with TRBD1 matching 11 bases. Per the germline V gene, CDR1 is SGHRS and CDR2 is YFSETQ. The CDR3 has 18 residues. V lost 4 bases to trimming and J lost 0 bases; unmatched junction nucleotides: 11. CDR3 region: CASSRIPGQGDTNYGYTF. Here the CDR3 DNA reads TGCGCCAGCAGCCGAATACCGGGACAGGGGGACACTAACTATGGCTACACCTTC.

This clonotype came up many times. This chain links TRBV4-3 with TRBJ2-5, with D maybe TRBD2 (5 bases). V lost 4 bases and J lost 2, with 8 bases in between. The germline V gene has CDR1 LGHNA and CDR2 YSLEER. The length of the CDR3 is 13 residues. CDR3 loop: CASSLEEQETQYF. Written as DNA, the CDR3 is TGCGCCAGCAGCCTGGAGGAACAAGAGACCCAGTACTTC.